The rows below give T cell receptor beta chains drawn from one sample of a study of technical replicates of blood from several donors. The data were produced by immunoSEQ multiplex PCR, yet TCRdb's version contains in-frame clones alone and is incomplete. The sample lists tens of thousands of clones, roughly 91% occurring once. Material: PBMCs. The receptors come from a human donor in good health. Some clones in this sample may be carry-over from other donors' samples. The CDR3 runs from the conserved cysteine through the conserved F or W. Fields, in order: clone size, J gene, D gene, V gene, CDR3 protein, CDR3 DNA. A D gene is named only where the DNA matches it firmly. Not every row has a clone size; where given, it reads once, few, many or a size class.

size: -; J: TRBJ2-7; D: TRBD2; V: TRBV29-1; CDR3: CSVTRGGHYEQYF; DNA: TGCAGCGTTACCCGCGGGGGGCATTACGAGCAGTACTTC
size: few; J: TRBJ1-5; D: TRBD1; V: TRBV29-1; CDR3: CSVAGQGDQPQHF; DNA: TGCAGCGTGGCCGGACAGGGTGATCAGCCCCAGCATTTT
size: -; J: TRBJ2-5; D: TRBD1; V: TRBV9; CDR3: CASSLTGTQETQYF; DNA: TGTGCCAGCAGCTTGACAGGGACCCAAGAGACCCAGTACTTC
size: -; J: TRBJ2-4; D: -; V: TRBV30; CDR3: CAWSGEQGESQYF; DNA: TGTGCCTGGAGCGGAGAACAGGGAGAGTCTCAGTACTTC
size: -; J: TRBJ1-3; D: -; V: TRBV6-1; CDR3: CASSQTGGNTIYF; DNA: TGTGCCAGCAGCCAGACAGGTGGAAACACCATATATTTT
size: -; J: TRBJ1-4; D: TRBD1; V: TRBV7-9; CDR3: CASSRDRGRGEKLFF; DNA: TGTGCCAGCAGCAGAGACAGGGGGCGTGGGGAAAAACTGTTTTTT
size: -; J: TRBJ1-1; D: TRBD1; V: TRBV2; CDR3: CASKPLTGSFSEAFF; DNA: TGTGCCAGCAAGCCTCTGACAGGGAGTTTCTCTGAAGCTTTCTTT
size: -; J: TRBJ2-3; D: TRBD2; V: TRBV7-2; CDR3: CASSRTSGSLDTQYF; DNA: TGTGCCAGCAGCCGGACTAGCGGGTCGCTGGATACGCAGTATTTT
size: -; J: TRBJ2-6; D: -; V: TRBV7-6; CDR3: CASTSGALGANVLTF; DNA: TGTGCCAGCACCTCAGGGGCGCTGGGGGCCAACGTCCTGACTTTC
size: -; J: TRBJ2-5; D: TRBD2; V: TRBV19; CDR3: CASSTIGRGAWETQYF; DNA: TGTGCCAGTAGTACCATTGGGCGGGGGGCATGGGAGACCCAGTACTTC
size: -; J: TRBJ2-7; D: TRBD2; V: TRBV6-5; CDR3: CASSYSSGGGRGEQYF; DNA: TGTGCCAGCAGTTACTCGTCGGGGGGAGGGCGGGGCGAGCAGTACTTC
size: -; J: TRBJ2-7; D: -; V: TRBV6-1; CDR3: CASSETGGGEQYF; DNA: TGTGCCAGCAGTGAAACGGGGGGCGGCGAGCAGTACTTC
size: -; J: TRBJ2-7; D: -; V: TRBV27; CDR3: CASSFLGREQYF; DNA: TGTGCCAGCAGTTTTCTGGGGAGAGAGCAGTACTTC
size: -; J: TRBJ1-6; D: -; V: TRBV7-8; CDR3: CASSLTPGQGNSPLHF; DNA: TGTGCCAGCAGCTTAACTCCAGGGCAGGGGAATTCACCCCTCCACTTT
size: -; J: TRBJ2-3; D: -; V: TRBV20-1; CDR3: CSARNEDTQYF; DNA: TGCAGTGCTAGGAATGAGGATACGCAGTATTTT
size: -; J: TRBJ1-2; D: TRBD1; V: TRBV7-9; CDR3: CASSRDSLNYGYTF; DNA: TGTGCCAGCAGCCGGGACAGCTTAAACTATGGCTACACCTTC
size: once; J: TRBJ1-3; D: -; V: TRBV21-1; CDR3: CASSKEQGKKTGNTIYF; DNA: TGTGCCAGCAGCAAAGAACAGGGTAAGAAAACTGGAAACACCATATATTTT
size: -; J: TRBJ1-1; D: TRBD1; V: TRBV7-9; CDR3: CASSLFWQGAMNTEAFF; DNA: TGTGCCAGCAGCTTATTCTGGCAGGGGGCTATGAACACTGAAGCTTTCTTT
size: -; J: TRBJ1-5; D: TRBD1; V: TRBV19; CDR3: CASSTGTGGVQPQHF; DNA: TGTGCCAGTAGTACCGGGACAGGGGGCGTTCAGCCCCAGCATTTT
size: -; J: TRBJ2-1; D: -; V: TRBV6-6; CDR3: CASSMAGNHNEQFF; DNA: TGTGCCAGCAGTATGGCAGGGAATCACAATGAGCAGTTCTTC
size: -; J: TRBJ1-2; D: -; V: TRBV5-6; CDR3: CASSLDTGANYGYTF; DNA: TGTGCCAGCAGCTTGGACACAGGAGCTAACTATGGCTACACCTTC
size: -; J: TRBJ2-7; D: -; V: TRBV7-9; CDR3: CASSTGPVPFYEQYF; DNA: TGTGCCAGCAGCACAGGGCCCGTCCCGTTCTACGAGCAGTACTTC
size: -; J: TRBJ2-3; D: TRBD2; V: TRBV4-3; CDR3: CASSQVVRLAGGDTQYF; DNA: TGCGCCAGCAGCCAAGTCGTCCGACTAGCGGGGGGAGATACGCAGTATTTT
size: -; J: TRBJ2-1; D: TRBD2; V: TRBV4-2; CDR3: CASSQDRAGDVDEQFF; DNA: TGTGCCAGCAGCCAAGATAGGGCGGGGGACGTCGATGAGCAGTTCTTC
size: -; J: TRBJ1-3; D: -; V: TRBV18; CDR3: CASSPSLPPATYSGNTIYF; DNA: TGTGCCAGCTCACCATCTTTGCCTCCTGCAACCTACTCTGGAAACACCATATATTTT
size: -; J: TRBJ1-2; D: -; V: TRBV29-1; CDR3: CSVEGRVPNYGYTF; DNA: TGCAGCGTTGAAGGCCGGGTCCCTAACTATGGCTACACCTTC
size: few; J: TRBJ2-7; D: TRBD1; V: TRBV7-6; CDR3: CASSSYRQQGAEQYF; DNA: TGTGCCAGCAGCTCTTACCGCCAACAGGGGGCTGAGCAGTACTTC
size: once; J: TRBJ2-7; D: -; V: TRBV19; CDR3: CASAGAYEQYF; DNA: TGTGCCAGTGCAGGGGCCTACGAGCAGTACTTC